These 5 T cell receptor beta chains were all obtained from the same sample, sequenced in a study of blood T cells in healthy people across ages. With a J-beta primer mix and a sample-barcoded 5' primer, a second PCR ran about 7 to 12 cycles. One entry per CDR3 protein results from TCRdb running MiXCR on the 5' RACE reads. The profile shows 700,000 to 800,000 distinct CDR3 sequences, 40% to 45% of them singletons. Sequences were obtained from blood. Receptors were obtained from a woman aged 55 to 70 in good health.

The V and J genes are TRBV20-1 and TRBJ1-1; no reliable D call. Germline CDR1 reads DFQATT; CDR2 reads SNEGSKA (reference sequence). The CDR3 is 11 residues long. Here the CDR3 reads CSAHMGTEAFF. CDR3 nucleotides: TGCAGCGCACACATGGGCACTGAAGCTTTCTTT.

This chain joins TRBV6-1 and TRBJ1-5; the D is unclear. In germline, CDR1 is MNHNS, CDR2 SASEGT. The CDR3 extends over 15 amino acids. The V and J ends lost 3 bases and 1 base respectively, with 10 bases between them. CDR3 in amino acids: CASSETPRSNQPQHF. The CDR3 region has the DNA TGTGCCAGCAGTGAGACGCCTAGGAGCAATCAGCCCCAGCATTTT.

In this sample, this clonotype turned up a few times. This chain links TRBV9 with TRBJ2-1; maybe TRBD2 (6 bases). CDR3 length: 16 amino acids. V lost 0 bases, J lost 0 bases, and 10 bases lay in between. CDR1 is SGDLS, CDR2 YYNGEE, per germline. The CDR3 sequence is CASSVGRGTSYNEQFF. CDR3 DNA sequence: TGTGCCAGCAGCGTAGGACGGGGGACCTCCTACAATGAGCAGTTCTTC.

This clonotype was seen a handful of times. This chain connects TRBV5-1 to TRBJ2-1; TRBD2 aligns across 10 bases. The CDR3 is 15 amino acids. From germline, CDR1 is SGHRS and CDR2 YFSETQ. V shed 7 bases and J 4 bases; nucleotides not matched to a gene: 8. The CDR3 DNA reads as TGCGCCAGCGCAACCGGGACTAGCGCATACAATGAGCAGTTCTTC. This gives the protein CASATGTSAYNEQFF. The variable domain in full, with the rest retrieved from reference TRBV5-1 and TRBJ2-1, is KAGVTQTPRYLIKTRGQQVTLSCSPISGHRSVSWYQQTPGQGLQFLFEYFSETQRNKGNFPGRFSGRQFSNSRSEMNVSTLELGDSALYLCASATGTSAYNEQFFGPGTRLTVL.

In its sample, this clonotype was seen once. The V gene is TRBV7-2, the J gene TRBJ2-1; 7 nucleotides align to TRBD2. Germline CDR1 and CDR2: SGHTA and FQGNSA. CDR3 length: 16 amino acids. The J segment lost 0 bases and the V segment lost 4 bases, leaving 6 bases of the junction unmatched. In DNA form, the CDR3 reads TGTGCCAGCAGCTCGGAGCGGGGAAACTCCTACAATGAGCAGTTCTTC. This translates into CASSSERGNSYNEQFF. Together with reference TRBV7-2 and TRBJ2-1, the CDR3 gives the full variable domain: GAGVSQSPSNKVTEKGKDVELRCDPISGHTALYWYRQSLGQGLEFLIYFQGNSAPDKSGLPSDRFSAERTGGSVSTLTIQRTQQEDSAVYLCASSSERGNSYNEQFFGPGTRLTVL.